The 6 T cell receptor beta chains in this list originate from one sample, sequenced in a study of memory CD4+ T cells and cytomegalovirus serostatus. TCRdb's table, derived via immunoSEQ multiplex PCR, lists solely in-frame clones and lacks some. The sample holds under 75,000 clones, over 60% seen once. Single viable CD3+CD4+CD8-CD45RO+ cells were sorted as the memory CD4+ T cells. Sequencing input: memory CD4+ T cells from blood. Source of these receptors: an adult in good health and CMV-seronegative. Some clones in this sample may be carry-over from other donors' samples.

The rearrangement uses TRBV7-9 and TRBJ1-2, with a weak D call TRBD1 (5 bases). The CDR3 totals 15 residues. The V end was cut by 5 bases, the J end by 7 bases, with 20 bases between. In germline, CDR1 is SEHNR, CDR2 FQNEAQ (reference sequence). The CDR3 sequence is CASSRGQGGVSGYTF. The CDR3 DNA reads as TGTGCCAGCAGCAGGGGTCAGGGAGGGGTGAGTGGCTACACCTTC.

The chain carries TRBV7-9 and TRBJ2-2; TRBD2 agrees at 7 bases. Germline trimming cut 4 bases from V and 5 bases from J; bases unmatched to any gene: 13. The CDR3 covers 17 residues. The V gene's germline CDR1 is SEHNR and CDR2 FQNEAQ (reference sequence). The CDR3 DNA follows: TGTGCCAGCAGCTCCACTCGTCCCCGCGGGGGAACCGGGGAGCTGTTTTTT. It translates to CASSSTRPRGGTGELFF. Supplemented by reference TRBV7-9 and TRBJ2-2, the full variable domain reads DTGVSQNPRHKITKRGQNVTFRCDPISEHNRLYWYRQTLGQGPEFLTYFQNEAQLEKSRLLSDRFSAERPKGSFSTLEIQRTEQGDSAMYLCASSSTRPRGGTGELFFGEGSRLTVL.

The CDR3 region has the DNA TGTGCCAGTAGTATAGGCCGATGGGGCACCGGGGAGCTGTTTTTT. Translating it yields CASSIGRWGTGELFF. V is TRBV19 and J is TRBJ2-2, with no clear D. The germline V and J ends were trimmed by 1 base and 4 bases, with 10 bases remaining between them. Germline lookup yields CDR1 LNHDA and CDR2 SQIVND (reference sequence). The CDR3 totals 15 residues.

The gene calls are TRBV27 and TRBJ1-2; the match to TRBD1 covers 8 bases. CDR1 and CDR2 (germline): MNHEY, SMNVEV (reference sequence). With 6 bases clipped from V and 5 bases from J, the junction kept 11 bases outside the gene matches. This CDR3 contains 15 residues. The CDR3 DNA reads as TGTGCCAGCAGGAAATTTGGACAGGGCGGGTATGGCTACACCTTC. Translation: CASRKFGQGGYGYTF.

V usage is TRBV6-6 and J usage is TRBJ1-5; D is unresolved. V was trimmed by 2 bases and J by 4 bases, leaving 9 bases between them. Germline loops: CDR1 MNHNY, CDR2 SVGAGI (reference sequence). This CDR3 is 14 amino acids long. This chain's CDR3 is CASSYGEGNQPQHF. The CDR3 DNA sequence: TGTGCCAGCAGTTACGGGGAAGGGAATCAGCCCCAGCATTTT.

The chain recombines TRBV5-1 with TRBJ1-5; TRBD1 might be the D (6 bases). CDR3 length equals 13 residues. V gave up 3 bases and J gave up 2 bases, with 6 bases separating them. Germline CDR1 reads SGHRS; CDR2 reads YFSETQ. The chain's CDR3 is CASSSGGNQPQHF. DNA of the CDR3: TGCGCCAGCAGCTCAGGGGGCAATCAGCCCCAGCATTTT.